One sample yielded the 6 T cell receptor beta chains listed below, sequenced in a study of long-term antiretroviral therapy in people with HIV. Researchers ran immunoSEQ v3.0 at survey level. This table comes from immunoSEQ multiplex PCR, and its TCRdb copy is limited to in-frame clones, with some not included. The sample lists roughly 16,000 clones, roughly 95% occurring once. This sample comprised unsorted PBMCs, obtained less than 13 years after starting antiretroviral therapy. These receptors all come from a man under 40 with HIV.

The chain employs TRBV30 and TRBJ2-1; perhaps TRBD2 as D (5 bases). The germline V and J ends were trimmed by 1 base and 11 bases, with 9 bases remaining between them. CDR1 is GTSNPN and CDR2 is SVGIG in the germline V gene (reference sequence). The CDR3 sequence is 11 residues long. The CDR3 reads CAWSAGGQQFF. The CDR3 coding sequence is TGTGCCTGGAGTGCCGGCGGGCAGCAGTTCTTC.

V usage is TRBV5-4 and J usage is TRBJ2-5, with D unresolved. The germline V gene encodes CDR1 SGHNT and CDR2 YYREEE (reference sequence). CDR3 length equals 11 residues. The V and J ends lost 3 bases and 4 bases respectively, with 4 bases between them. The CDR3 coding sequence is TGTGCCAGCAGCTACAGAGAGACCCAGTACTTC. Translated: CASSYRETQYF.

The chain links TRBV27 to TRBJ1-5, with 7 bases matching TRBD1. This CDR3 spans 16 amino acids. Germline CDR1 is MNHEY and CDR2 is SMNVEV (reference sequence). J lost 0 bases, V lost 6 bases, and 8 bases had no gene match. The DNA for the CDR3 is TGTGCCAGCAGATTAGACAGGGTAAGTAGCAATCAGCCCCAGCATTTT. Translated, it gives CASRLDRVSSNQPQHF.

The V call is TRBV7-3, the J call TRBJ2-1; D gene unclear. CDR3 size: 13 residues. V was trimmed by 5 bases and J by 5 bases, leaving 10 bases between them. CDR1 and CDR2 from the germline V gene are SGHTA and FQGTGA. CDR3 residues: CASSLLANNEQFF. CDR3 nucleotide sequence: TGTGCCAGCAGCCTGCTGGCTAACAATGAGCAGTTCTTC.

The J gene is TRBJ1-1, the V gene TRBV29-1; D is unresolved. Germline CDR1 reads SQVTM; CDR2 reads ANQGSEA. CDR3 length: 16 amino acids. V was shortened by 7 bases and J by 4 bases, with 25 bases between the two germline ends. CDR3 bases: TGCAGCGCACCCCCCCAGGATGAACGGGGAGGCACTGAAGCTTTCTTT. Translation: CSAPPQDERGGTEAFF. Variable domain in full (rest from reference TRBV29-1 and TRBJ1-1): SAVISQKPSRDICQRGTSLTIQCQVDSQVTMMFWYRQQPGQSLTLIATANQGSEATYESGFVIDKFPISRPNLTFSTLTVSNMSPEDSSIYLCSAPPQDERGGTEAFFGQGTRLTVV.

This sequence joins TRBV6-5 and TRBJ2-1; D is unclear. Germline CDR1 MNHEY, CDR2 SVGAGI. V was pared by 0 bases and J by 4 bases, with 4 bases between. This CDR3 is built from 13 residues. The CDR3 DNA is TGTGCCAGCAGTTACTCGAAGTACAATGAGCAGTTCTTC. This translates into CASSYSKYNEQFF.